This TCR beta chain was found in a study of T cell responses to AZD1222 COVID-19 vaccine. Study-wide results and limits: The breadth and depth of Spike-specific TCRs increased once two AZD1222 doses had been given. Unmutated variant regions are reportedly targeted by nearly half of spike-specific TCRs.

Clones were read by immunoSEQ multiplex PCR, and TCRdb kept only the in-frame ones, dropping some. The sample consists of some 150,000 clones, 93% of them appearing once. On this clone itself: Its antigen remains unknown.

Germline CDR1 and CDR2: ENHRY and SYGVKD. The ends lost 9 bases at V and 0 bases at J; junction bases unmatched: 5. CDR3 length: 14 residues. The material sequenced was peripheral blood, taken on day 0 of AZD1222 vaccination. The genes are TRBV10-3 and TRBJ2-3, with 8 bases identical to TRBD1. The TCR comes from an adult in good health. The CDR3 protein is CAIQGAVSTDTQYF. CDR3 bases: TGTGCCATTCAGGGGGCCGTTAGCACAGATACGCAGTATTTT.